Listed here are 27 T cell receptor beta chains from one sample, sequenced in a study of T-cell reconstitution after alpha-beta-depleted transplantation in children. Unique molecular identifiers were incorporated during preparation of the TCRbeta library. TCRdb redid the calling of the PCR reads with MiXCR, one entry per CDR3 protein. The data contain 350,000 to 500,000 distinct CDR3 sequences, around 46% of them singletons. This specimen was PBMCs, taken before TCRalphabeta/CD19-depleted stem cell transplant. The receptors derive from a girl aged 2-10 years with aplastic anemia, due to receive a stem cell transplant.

CDR3 protein: CASRTGGNLRAGELFF. The CDR3 coding sequence is TGTGCCAGCAGGACCGGGGGAAACCTTAGGGCCGGGGAGCTGTTTTTT. The chain is built from TRBV12-3 or TRBV12-4 and TRBJ2-2, with D possibly matching TRBD2 (6 bases). V was pared by 6 bases and J by 6 bases, with 20 bases between. The CDR3 covers 16 residues.

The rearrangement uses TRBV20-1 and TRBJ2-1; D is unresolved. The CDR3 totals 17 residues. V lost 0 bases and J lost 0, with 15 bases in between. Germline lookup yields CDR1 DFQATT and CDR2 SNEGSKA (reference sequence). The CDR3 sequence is CSARDLQTPSSYNEQFF. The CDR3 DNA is TGCAGTGCTAGAGATCTCCAGACCCCCAGCTCCTACAATGAGCAGTTCTTC.

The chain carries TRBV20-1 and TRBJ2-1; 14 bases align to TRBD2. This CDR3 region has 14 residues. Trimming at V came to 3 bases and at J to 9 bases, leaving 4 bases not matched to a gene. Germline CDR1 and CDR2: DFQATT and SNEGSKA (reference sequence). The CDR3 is CSARGLAGAGEQFF. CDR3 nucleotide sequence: TGCAGTGCTAGGGGACTAGCGGGAGCTGGTGAGCAGTTCTTC.

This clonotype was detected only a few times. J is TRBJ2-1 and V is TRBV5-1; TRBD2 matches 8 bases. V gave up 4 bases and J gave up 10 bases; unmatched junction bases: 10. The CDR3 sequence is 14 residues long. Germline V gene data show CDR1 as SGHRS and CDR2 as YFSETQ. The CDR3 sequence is CASSRDPSGGEQFF. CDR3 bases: TGCGCCAGCAGCCGGGACCCTTCGGGAGGGGAGCAGTTCTTC. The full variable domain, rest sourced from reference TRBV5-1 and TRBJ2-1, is KAGVTQTPRYLIKTRGQQVTLSCSPISGHRSVSWYQQTPGQGLQFLFEYFSETQRNKGNFPGRFSGRQFSNSRSEMNVSTLELGDSALYLCASSRDPSGGEQFFGPGTRLTVL.

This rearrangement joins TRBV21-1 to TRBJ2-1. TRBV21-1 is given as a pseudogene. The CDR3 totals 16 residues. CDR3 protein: CASSKARGFLYNEQFF. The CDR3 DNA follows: TGTGCCAGCAGCAAAGCGCGTGGATTTTTATACAATGAGCAGTTCTTC.

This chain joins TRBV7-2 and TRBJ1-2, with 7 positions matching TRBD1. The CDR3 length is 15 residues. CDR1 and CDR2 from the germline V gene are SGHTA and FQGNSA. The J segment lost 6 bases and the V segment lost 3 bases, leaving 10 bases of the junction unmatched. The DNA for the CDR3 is TGTGCCAGCAGCTTCTCCTGGCAGGGGGGGGATGGCTACACCTTC. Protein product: CASSFSWQGGDGYTF.

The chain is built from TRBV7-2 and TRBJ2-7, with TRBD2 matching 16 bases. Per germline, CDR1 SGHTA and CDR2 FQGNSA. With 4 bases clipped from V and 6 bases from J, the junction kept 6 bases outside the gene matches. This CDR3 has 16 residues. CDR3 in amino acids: CASSSGLAGGQREQYF. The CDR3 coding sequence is TGTGCCAGCAGCTCGGGACTAGCGGGAGGGCAGCGCGAGCAGTACTTC. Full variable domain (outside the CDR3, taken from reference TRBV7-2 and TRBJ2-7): GAGVSQSPSNKVTEKGKDVELRCDPISGHTALYWYRQSLGQGLEFLIYFQGNSAPDKSGLPSDRFSAERTGGSVSTLTIQRTQQEDSAVYLCASSSGLAGGQREQYFGPGTRLTVT.

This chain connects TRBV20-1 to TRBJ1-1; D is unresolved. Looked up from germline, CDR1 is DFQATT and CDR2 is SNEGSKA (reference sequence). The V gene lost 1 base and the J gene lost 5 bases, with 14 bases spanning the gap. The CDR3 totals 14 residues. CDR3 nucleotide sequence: TGCAGTGCTAGAGGACGGGCCGGGCTTACTGAAGCTTTCTTT. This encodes CSARGRAGLTEAFF.

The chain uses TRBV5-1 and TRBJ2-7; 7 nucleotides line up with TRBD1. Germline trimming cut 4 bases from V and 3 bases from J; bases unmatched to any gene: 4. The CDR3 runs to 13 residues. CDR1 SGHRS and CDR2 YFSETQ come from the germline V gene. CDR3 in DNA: TGCGCCAGCAGCGCAGGGACAGTCTACGAGCAGTACTTC. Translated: CASSAGTVYEQYF.

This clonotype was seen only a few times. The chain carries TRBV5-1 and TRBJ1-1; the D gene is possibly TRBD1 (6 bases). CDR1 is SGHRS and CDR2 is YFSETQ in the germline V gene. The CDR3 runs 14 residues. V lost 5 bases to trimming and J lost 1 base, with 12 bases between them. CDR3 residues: CASSRGRGNTEAFF. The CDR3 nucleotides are TGCGCCAGCAGTCGAGGCAGGGGGAACACTGAAGCTTTCTTT.

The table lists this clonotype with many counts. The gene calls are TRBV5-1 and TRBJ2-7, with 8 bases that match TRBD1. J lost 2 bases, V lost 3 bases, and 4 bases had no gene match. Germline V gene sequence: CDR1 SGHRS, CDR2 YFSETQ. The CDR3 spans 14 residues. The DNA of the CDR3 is TGCGCCAGCAGCTGGGGACAGGCCACCTACGAGCAGTACTTC. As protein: CASSWGQATYEQYF.

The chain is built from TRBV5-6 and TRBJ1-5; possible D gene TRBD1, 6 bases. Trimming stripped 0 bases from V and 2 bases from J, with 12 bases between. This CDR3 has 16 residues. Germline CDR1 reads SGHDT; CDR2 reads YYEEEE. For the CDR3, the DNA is TGTGCCAGCAGCTTGGATGGGGGCAGGGGCAATCAGCCCCAGCATTTT. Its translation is CASSLDGGRGNQPQHF.

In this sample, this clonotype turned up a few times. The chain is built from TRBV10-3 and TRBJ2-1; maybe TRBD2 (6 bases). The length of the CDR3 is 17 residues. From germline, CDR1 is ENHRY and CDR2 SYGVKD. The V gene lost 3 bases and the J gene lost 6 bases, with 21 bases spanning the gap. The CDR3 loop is CAISDMAAGGPTNEQFF. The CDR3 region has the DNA TGTGCCATCAGTGATATGGCTGCCGGGGGTCCCACCAATGAGCAGTTCTTC.

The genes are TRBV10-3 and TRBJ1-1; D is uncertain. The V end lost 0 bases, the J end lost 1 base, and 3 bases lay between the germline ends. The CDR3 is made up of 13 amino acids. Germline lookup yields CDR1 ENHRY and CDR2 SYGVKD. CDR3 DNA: TGTGCCATCAGTGAGTCGGAGAACACTGAAGCTTTCTTT. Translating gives CAISESENTEAFF.

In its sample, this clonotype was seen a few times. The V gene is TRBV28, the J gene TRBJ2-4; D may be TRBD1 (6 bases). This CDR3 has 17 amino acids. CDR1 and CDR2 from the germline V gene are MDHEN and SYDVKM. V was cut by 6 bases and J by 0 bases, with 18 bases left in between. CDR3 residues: CASSPPGQKQAKNIQYF. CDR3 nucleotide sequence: TGTGCCAGCAGCCCACCTGGACAGAAACAAGCCAAAAACATTCAGTACTTC. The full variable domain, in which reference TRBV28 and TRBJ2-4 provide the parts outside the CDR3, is DVKVTQSSRYLVKRTGEKVFLECVQDMDHENMFWYRQDPGLGLRLIYFSYDVKMKEKGDIPEGYSVSREKKERFSLILESASTNQTSMYLCASSPPGQKQAKNIQYFGAGTRLSVL.

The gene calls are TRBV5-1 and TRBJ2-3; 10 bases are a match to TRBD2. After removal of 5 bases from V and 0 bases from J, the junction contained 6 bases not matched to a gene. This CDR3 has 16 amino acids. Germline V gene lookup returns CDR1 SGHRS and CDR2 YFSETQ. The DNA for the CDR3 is TGCGCCAGCAGTAGCGGGAGGTCTCCTAGCACAGATACGCAGTATTTT. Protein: CASSSGRSPSTDTQYF.

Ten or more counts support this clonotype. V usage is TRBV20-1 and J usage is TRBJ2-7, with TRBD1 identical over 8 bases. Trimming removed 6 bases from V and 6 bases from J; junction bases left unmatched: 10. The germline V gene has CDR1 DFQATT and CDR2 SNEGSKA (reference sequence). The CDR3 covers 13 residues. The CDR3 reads CSAPAGQGVEQYF. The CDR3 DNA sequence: TGCAGTGCCCCGGCCGGACAGGGCGTCGAGCAGTACTTC.

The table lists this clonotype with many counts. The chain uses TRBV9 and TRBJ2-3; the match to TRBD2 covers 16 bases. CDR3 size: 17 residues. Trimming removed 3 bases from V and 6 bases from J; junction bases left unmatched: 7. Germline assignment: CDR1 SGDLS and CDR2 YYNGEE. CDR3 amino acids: CASSGGTSGRALDTQYF. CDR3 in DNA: TGTGCCAGCAGCGGGGGGACTAGCGGGAGGGCCTTGGATACGCAGTATTTT. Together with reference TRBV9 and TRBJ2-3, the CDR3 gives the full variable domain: DSGVTQTPKHLITATGQRVTLRCSPRSGDLSVYWYQQSLDQGLQFLIQYYNGEERAKGNILERFSAQQFPDLHSELNLSSLELGDSALYFCASSGGTSGRALDTQYFGPGTRLTVL.

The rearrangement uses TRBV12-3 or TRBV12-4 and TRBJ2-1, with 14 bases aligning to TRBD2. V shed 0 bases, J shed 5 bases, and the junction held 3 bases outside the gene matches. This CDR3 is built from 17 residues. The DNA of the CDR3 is TGTGCCAGCAGTTTAGCGCAGGGACTAGCGGGAGACAATGAGCAGTTCTTC. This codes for CASSLAQGLAGDNEQFF.

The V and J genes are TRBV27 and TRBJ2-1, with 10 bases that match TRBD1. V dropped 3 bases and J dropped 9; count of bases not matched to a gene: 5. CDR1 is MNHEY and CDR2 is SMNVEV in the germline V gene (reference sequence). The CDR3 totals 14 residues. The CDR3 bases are TGTGCCAGCAGTTTCGGGACAGGGGCTGGTGAGCAGTTCTTC. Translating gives CASSFGTGAGEQFF.

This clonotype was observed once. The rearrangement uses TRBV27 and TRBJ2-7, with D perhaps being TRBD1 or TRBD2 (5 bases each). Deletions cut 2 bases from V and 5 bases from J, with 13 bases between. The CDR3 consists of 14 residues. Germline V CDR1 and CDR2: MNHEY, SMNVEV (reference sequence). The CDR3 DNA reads TGTGCCAGCAGTTTAGGGGGAATTATCGACGAGCAGTACTTC. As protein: CASSLGGIIDEQYF.

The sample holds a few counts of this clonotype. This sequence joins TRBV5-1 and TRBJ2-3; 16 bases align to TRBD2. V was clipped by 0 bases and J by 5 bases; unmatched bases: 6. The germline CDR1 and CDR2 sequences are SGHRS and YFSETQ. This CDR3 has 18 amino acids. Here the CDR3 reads CASSLAGTSGRAIDTQYF. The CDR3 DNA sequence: TGCGCCAGCAGCTTGGCCGGGACTAGCGGGAGGGCCATAGATACGCAGTATTTT.

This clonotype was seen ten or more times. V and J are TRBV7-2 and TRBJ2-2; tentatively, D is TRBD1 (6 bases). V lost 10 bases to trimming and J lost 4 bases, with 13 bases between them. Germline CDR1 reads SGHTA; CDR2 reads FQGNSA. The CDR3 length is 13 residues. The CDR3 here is CATGAAGTGELFF. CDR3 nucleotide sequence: TGTGCCACAGGGGCAGCAGGCACCGGGGAGCTGTTTTTT.

The CDR3 sequence: CSARDPGLGGNEQFF. The CDR3 DNA sequence: TGCAGTGCTAGAGACCCGGGACTAGGGGGCAATGAGCAGTTCTTC. The V and J genes are TRBV20-1 and TRBJ2-1, with TRBD2 matching over 8 bases. With V trimmed by 0 bases and J by 6 bases, 7 bases remained unmatched. CDR3 length equals 15 residues. CDR1 and CDR2 from the germline V gene are DFQATT and SNEGSKA (reference sequence).

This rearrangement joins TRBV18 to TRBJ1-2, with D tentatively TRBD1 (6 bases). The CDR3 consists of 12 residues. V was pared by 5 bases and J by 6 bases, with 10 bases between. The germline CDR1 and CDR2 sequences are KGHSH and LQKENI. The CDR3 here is CASSAGDDGYTF. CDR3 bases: TGTGCCAGCTCAGCAGGGGACGATGGCTACACCTTC.

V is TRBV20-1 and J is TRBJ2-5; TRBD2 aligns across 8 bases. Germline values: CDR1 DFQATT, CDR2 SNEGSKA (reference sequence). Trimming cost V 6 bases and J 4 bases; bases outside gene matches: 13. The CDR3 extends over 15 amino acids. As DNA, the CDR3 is TGCAGTGCCGGGCGGGAGCGGGAGATCGGAGAGACCCAGTACTTC. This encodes CSAGREREIGETQYF.

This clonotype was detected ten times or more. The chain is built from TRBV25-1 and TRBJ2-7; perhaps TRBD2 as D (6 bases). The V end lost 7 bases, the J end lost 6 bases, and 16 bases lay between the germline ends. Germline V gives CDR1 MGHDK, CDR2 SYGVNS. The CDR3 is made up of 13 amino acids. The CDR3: CASTRSGGGEQYF. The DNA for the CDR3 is TGTGCCAGCACCCGATCCGGGGGTGGCGAGCAGTACTTC.